The TCR beta chain under discussion was sequenced for a study of blood T cell repertoires in COVID-19. Study in general: Donors in the United States, Italy and Spain gave samples during acute or convalescent COVID-19. PBMCs, B-cell-depleted T cells, or T cells were the source of the cDNA or gDNA that made up the material.

Per the study methods: Estimated nucleated cell counts came from reference gene primer amplification. Data came from immunoSEQ multiplex PCR; TCRdb stores just in-frame clones and leaves some out. V and J calls and clone size are those listed in that table; D and trimming were worked out from the DNA. The table has 90,000 to 110,000 clones, 80% to 90% seen once. Germline V lookup: CDR1 SGHNT, CDR2 YYREEE (reference sequence). The CDR3 loop spans 15 amino acids. V lost 2 bases, J lost 5 bases, and 6 bases stayed unmatched. The V gene is TRBV5-4, the J gene TRBJ1-1; 10 bases map to TRBD1. The clonotype was recovered from a human donor in a cohort sampled during active COVID-19. Source material: peripheral blood. The DNA of the CDR3 is TGTGCCAGCAGCTTTAGACAGGGGGCGCGGACTGAAGCTTTCTTT. Amino acids: CASSFRQGARTEAFF. The whole variable domain, filled in from reference TRBV5-4 and TRBJ1-1, reads ETGVTQSPTHLIKTRGQQVTLRCSSQSGHNTVSWYQQALGQGPQFIFQYYREEENGRGNFPPRFSGLQFPNYSSELNVNALELDDSALYLCASSFRQGARTEAFFGQGTRLTVV.